This T cell receptor (beta chain) was sequenced during a study of shared clonotypes between healthy human individuals. The study, taken as a whole, reports: Naive subsets typically showed greater estimated richness than memory subsets.

Germline V gene lookup returns CDR1 SNHLY and CDR2 FYNNEI. This CDR3 comprises 12 residues. Trimming cost V 5 bases and J 0 bases, with 4 bases left between them. Naive CD8 cells, CD45RO-negative and positively selected for CCR7, excluded terminally differentiated effector memory CD45RA+ cells. In the case of this clone: The antigen is undetermined. The sample holds other DNA sequences that translate to the same CDR3.

Sequenced by immunoSEQ multiplex PCR; TCRdb stores in-frame clones only, minus some. The table includes 560,000 or so clones, 95% to 96% detected once. This chain connects TRBV2 to TRBJ1-1; unclear D gene. Sequencing was performed on naive CD8+ T cells sorted from blood. The receptor's source is a woman in her twenties or thirties in good health. The CDR3 region is CASSPMNTEAFF. The DNA of the CDR3 is TGTGCCAGCAGTCCAATGAACACTGAAGCTTTCTTT.